This T cell receptor (beta chain) stems from a study of T cell repertoires in cytomegalovirus infection. Across the whole study: In the study, CMV epitopes included recently identified HLA-C-restricted and well-studied HLA-B-restricted ones. An indication of both CMV infection and matching HLA type came from public TCR beta signatures.

This clonotype was found once. Its antigen is currently unknown. This CDR3 has 13 amino acids. The ends lost 5 bases at V and 4 bases at J; junction bases unmatched: 3. TCRdb fed the reads into MiXCR, producing one record per CDR3 protein. The data contain some 590,000 distinct CDR3 sequences, over 35% of them singletons. The study, taken as a whole, reports: Of the TCR beta families, the public ones yielded a cumulative frequency that identified carriers of CMV plus the relevant HLA. HLA-C-restricted TCR beta clonotypes specific for CMV led the ex vivo response.

The sequence was collected from a human donor in good health (CMV status not recorded). Some clones in this sample may be carry-over from other donors' samples. This sample comprised cultured PBMCs, obtained from culture after CMV antigen stimulation. The V call is TRBV12-3 or TRBV12-4, the J call TRBJ2-7; 9 bases agree with TRBD2. This CDR3 is CASSRLAGYEQYF. CDR3 nucleotide sequence: TGTGCCAGCAGTCGGCTAGCGGGGTACGAGCAGTACTTC.